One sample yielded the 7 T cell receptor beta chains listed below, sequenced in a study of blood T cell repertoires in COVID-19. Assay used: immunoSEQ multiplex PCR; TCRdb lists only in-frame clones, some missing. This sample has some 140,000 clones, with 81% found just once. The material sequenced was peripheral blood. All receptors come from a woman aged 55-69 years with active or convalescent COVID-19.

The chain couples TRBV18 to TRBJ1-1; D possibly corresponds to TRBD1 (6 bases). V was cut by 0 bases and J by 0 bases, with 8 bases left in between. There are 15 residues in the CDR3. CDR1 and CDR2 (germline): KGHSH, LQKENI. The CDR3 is CASSPPTGMNTEAFF. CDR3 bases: TGTGCCAGCTCACCACCGACAGGCATGAACACTGAAGCTTTCTTT. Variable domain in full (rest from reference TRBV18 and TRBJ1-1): NAGVMQNPRHLVRRRGQEARLRCSPMKGHSHVYWYRQLPEEGLKFMVYLQKENIIDESGMPKERFSAEFPKEGPSILRIQQVVRGDSAAYFCASSPPTGMNTEAFFGQGTRLTVV.

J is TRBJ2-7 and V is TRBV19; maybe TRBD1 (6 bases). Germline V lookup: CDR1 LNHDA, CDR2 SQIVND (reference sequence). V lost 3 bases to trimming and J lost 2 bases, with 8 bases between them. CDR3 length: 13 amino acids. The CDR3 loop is CASSMTGTYEQYF. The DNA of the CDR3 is TGTGCCAGTAGTATGACAGGCACCTACGAGCAGTACTTC. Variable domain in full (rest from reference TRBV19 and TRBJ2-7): DGGITQSPKYLFRKEGQNVTLSCEQNLNHDAMYWYRQDPGQGLRLIYYSQIVNDFQKGDIAEGYSVSREKKESFPLTVTSAQKNPTAFYLCASSMTGTYEQYFGPGTRLTVT.

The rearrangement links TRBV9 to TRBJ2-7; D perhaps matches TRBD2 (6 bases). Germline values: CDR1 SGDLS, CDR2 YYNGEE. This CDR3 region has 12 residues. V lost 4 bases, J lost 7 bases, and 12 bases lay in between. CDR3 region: CASSPAGAEQYF. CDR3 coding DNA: TGTGCCAGCAGCCCAGCGGGTGCTGAGCAGTACTTC. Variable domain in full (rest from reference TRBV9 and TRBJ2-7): DSGVTQTPKHLITATGQRVTLRCSPRSGDLSVYWYQQSLDQGLQFLIQYYNGEERAKGNILERFSAQQFPDLHSELNLSSLELGDSALYFCASSPAGAEQYFGPGTRLTVT.

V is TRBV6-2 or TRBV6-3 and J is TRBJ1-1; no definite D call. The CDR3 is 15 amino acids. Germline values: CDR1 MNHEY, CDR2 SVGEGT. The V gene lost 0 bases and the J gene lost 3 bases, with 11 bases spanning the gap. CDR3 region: CASSYSRAEDTEAFF. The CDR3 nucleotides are TGTGCCAGCAGTTACTCGAGGGCGGAGGACACTGAAGCTTTCTTT.

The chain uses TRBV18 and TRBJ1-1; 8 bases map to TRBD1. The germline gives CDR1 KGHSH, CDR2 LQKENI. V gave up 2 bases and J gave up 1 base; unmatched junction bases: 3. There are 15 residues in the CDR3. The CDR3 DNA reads TGTGCCAGCTCACCAGGAACAGGGGGGAACACTGAAGCTTTCTTT. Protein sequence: CASSPGTGGNTEAFF.

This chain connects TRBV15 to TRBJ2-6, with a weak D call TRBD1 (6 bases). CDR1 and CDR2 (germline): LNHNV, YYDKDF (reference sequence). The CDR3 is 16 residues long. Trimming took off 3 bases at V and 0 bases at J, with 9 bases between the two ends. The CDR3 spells CATSRDSSSGANVLTF. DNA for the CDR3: TGTGCCACCAGCAGGGACAGCAGCTCTGGGGCCAACGTCCTGACTTTC. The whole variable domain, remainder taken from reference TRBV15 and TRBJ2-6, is DAMVIQNPRYQVTQFGKPVTLSCSQTLNHNVMYWYQQKSSQAPKLLFHYYDKDFNNEADTPDNFQSRRPNTSFCFLDIRSPGLGDTAMYLCATSRDSSSGANVLTFGAGSRLTVL.

CDR3 amino acids: CASRPGQGVDTEAFF. The CDR3 DNA reads as TGTGCCAGCAGACCGGGACAGGGTGTAGACACTGAAGCTTTCTTT. The gene calls are TRBV28 and TRBJ1-1, with 9 positions matching TRBD1. From germline, CDR1 is MDHEN and CDR2 SYDVKM. The V segment lost 6 bases and the J segment 3 bases; nucleotides outside the gene matches: 8. The CDR3 has 15 residues.